This T cell receptor (beta chain) is drawn from a study of T cells in Graves' hyperthyroidism and ophthalmopathy. Study at large: Blood was drawn when the patient was first diagnosed and still untreated. Regarding the study as a whole: Onset of ophthalmopathy came a median 6.5 months after the model predicted it. From stable hyperthyroidism, ophthalmopathy was separated by a 13 V-J model.

The CDR3 regions of TCR beta were amplified from RNA transcripts. Initially, a first-round RT-PCR of the TCR CDR3 employed the HTBI primer set. TCRdb ran MiXCR on the multiplex PCR reads and lists one entry per CDR3 protein. The table lists some 580,000 distinct CDR3 sequences, 16% of them singletons. Orbital computed tomography and thyroid ultrasound, together with serum TRAb and thyroxine and clinical symptoms, were used for diagnoses. Germline lookup yields CDR1 DFQATT and CDR2 SNEGSKA (reference sequence). CDR3 size: 15 residues. Trimming took 1 base from V and 0 from J, leaving 9 bases between them. On this clonotype: Its antigen is as yet unknown.

The receptor was derived from a woman in her thirties or forties with Graves' ophthalmopathy. This chain links TRBV20-1 with TRBJ2-2; perhaps TRBD2 as D (6 bases). Source material: blood. As DNA, the CDR3 is TGCAGTGCTAGAGCTGGGACTTCGAACACCGGGGAGCTGTTTTTT. It encodes CSARAGTSNTGELFF.